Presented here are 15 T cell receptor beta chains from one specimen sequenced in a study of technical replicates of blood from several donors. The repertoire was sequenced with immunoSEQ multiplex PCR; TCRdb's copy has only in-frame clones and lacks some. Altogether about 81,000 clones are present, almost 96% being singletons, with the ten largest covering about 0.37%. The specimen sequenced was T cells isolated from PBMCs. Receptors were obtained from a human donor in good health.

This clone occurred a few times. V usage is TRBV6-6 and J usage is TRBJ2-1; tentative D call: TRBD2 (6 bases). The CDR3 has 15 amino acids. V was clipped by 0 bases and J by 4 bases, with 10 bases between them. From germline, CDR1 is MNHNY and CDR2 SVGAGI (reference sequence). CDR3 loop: CASSYSMEGYNEQFF. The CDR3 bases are TGTGCCAGCAGTTACTCGATGGAGGGGTACAATGAGCAGTTCTTC.

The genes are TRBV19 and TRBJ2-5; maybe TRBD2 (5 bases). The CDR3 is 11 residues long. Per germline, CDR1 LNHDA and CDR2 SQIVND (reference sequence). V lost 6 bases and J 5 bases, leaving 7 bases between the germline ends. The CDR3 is CASRGGETQYF. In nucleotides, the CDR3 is TGTGCCAGTAGGGGCGGGGAGACCCAGTACTTC.

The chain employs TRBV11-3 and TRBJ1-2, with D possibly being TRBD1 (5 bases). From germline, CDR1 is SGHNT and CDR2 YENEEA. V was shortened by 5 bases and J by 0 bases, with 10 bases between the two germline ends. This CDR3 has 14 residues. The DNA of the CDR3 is TGTGCCAGCAGCGCGGACACTTCTAACTATGGCTACACCTTC. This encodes CASSADTSNYGYTF. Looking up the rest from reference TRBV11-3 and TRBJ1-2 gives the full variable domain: EAGVVQSPRYKIIEKKQPVAFWCNPISGHNTLYWYLQNLGQGPELLIRYENEEAVDDSQLPKDRFSAERLKGVDSTLKIQPAELGDSAVYLCASSADTSNYGYTFGSGTRLTVV.

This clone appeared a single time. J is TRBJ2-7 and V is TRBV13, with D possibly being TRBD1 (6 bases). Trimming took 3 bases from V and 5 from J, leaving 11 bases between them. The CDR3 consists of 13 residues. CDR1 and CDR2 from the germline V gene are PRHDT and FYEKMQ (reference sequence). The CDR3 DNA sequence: TGTGCCAGCAGCTTTCTACAGGGTGACGAGCAGTACTTC. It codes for CASSFLQGDEQYF.

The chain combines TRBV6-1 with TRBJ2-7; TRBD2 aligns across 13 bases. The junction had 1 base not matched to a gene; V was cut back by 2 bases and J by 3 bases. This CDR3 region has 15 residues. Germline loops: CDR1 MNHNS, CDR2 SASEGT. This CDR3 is CASSEWTSGSYEQYF. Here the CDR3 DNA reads TGTGCCAGCAGTGAATGGACTAGCGGGAGCTACGAGCAGTACTTC.

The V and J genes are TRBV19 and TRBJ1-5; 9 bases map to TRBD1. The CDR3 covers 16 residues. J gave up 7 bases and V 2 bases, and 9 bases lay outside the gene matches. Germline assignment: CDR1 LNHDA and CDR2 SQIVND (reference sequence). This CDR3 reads CASSIPWTGEDQPQHF. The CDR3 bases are TGTGCCAGTAGTATACCCTGGACAGGGGAAGACCAGCCCCAGCATTTT.

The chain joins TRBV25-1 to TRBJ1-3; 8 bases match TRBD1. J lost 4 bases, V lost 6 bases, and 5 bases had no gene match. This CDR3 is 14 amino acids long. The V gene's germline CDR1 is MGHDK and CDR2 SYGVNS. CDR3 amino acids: CASRGQGGGNTIYF. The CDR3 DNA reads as TGTGCCAGCAGAGGACAGGGCGGCGGAAACACCATATATTTT.

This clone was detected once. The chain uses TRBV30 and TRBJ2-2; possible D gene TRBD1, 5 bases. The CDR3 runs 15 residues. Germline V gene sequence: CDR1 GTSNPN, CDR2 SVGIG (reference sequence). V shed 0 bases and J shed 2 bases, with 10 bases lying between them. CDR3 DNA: TGTGCCTGGAGTGTACTCGACAGAAACACCGGGGAGCTGTTTTTT. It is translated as CAWSVLDRNTGELFF.

CDR3 DNA: TGTGCCAGCAGTGAACAGGGGATCATGAACACTGAAGCTTTCTTT. Translated, it gives CASSEQGIMNTEAFF. V usage is TRBV27 and J usage is TRBJ1-1, with TRBD1 identical over 7 bases. Per the germline V gene, CDR1 is MNHEY and CDR2 is SMNVEV (reference sequence). J was trimmed by 0 bases and V by 5 bases; bases with no gene match: 6. This CDR3 has 15 residues.

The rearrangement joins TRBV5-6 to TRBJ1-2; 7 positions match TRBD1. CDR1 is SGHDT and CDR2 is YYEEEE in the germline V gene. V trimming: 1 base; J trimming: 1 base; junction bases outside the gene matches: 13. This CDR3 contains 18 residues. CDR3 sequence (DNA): TGTGCCAGCAGCTTGAGTTCGTCACAGGGGCCACTTAACTATGGCTACACCTTC. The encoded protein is CASSLSSSQGPLNYGYTF.

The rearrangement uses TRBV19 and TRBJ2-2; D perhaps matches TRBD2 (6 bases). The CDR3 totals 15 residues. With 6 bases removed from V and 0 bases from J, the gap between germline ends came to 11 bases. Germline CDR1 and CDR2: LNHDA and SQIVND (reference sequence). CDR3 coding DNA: TGTGCCAGTAGCTGGCGGGATCCGAACACCGGGGAGCTGTTTTTT. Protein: CASSWRDPNTGELFF. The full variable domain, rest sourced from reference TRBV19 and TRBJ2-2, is DGGITQSPKYLFRKEGQNVTLSCEQNLNHDAMYWYRQDPGQGLRLIYYSQIVNDFQKGDIAEGYSVSREKKESFPLTVTSAQKNPTAFYLCASSWRDPNTGELFFGEGSRLTVL.

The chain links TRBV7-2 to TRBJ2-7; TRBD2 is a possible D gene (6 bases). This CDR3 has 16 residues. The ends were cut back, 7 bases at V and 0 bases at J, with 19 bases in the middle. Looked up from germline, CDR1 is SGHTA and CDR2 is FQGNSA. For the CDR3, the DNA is TGTGCCAGCACCCTAAGTGGCGGGAAAGGCTCCTACGAGCAGTACTTC. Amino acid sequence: CASTLSGGKGSYEQYF.

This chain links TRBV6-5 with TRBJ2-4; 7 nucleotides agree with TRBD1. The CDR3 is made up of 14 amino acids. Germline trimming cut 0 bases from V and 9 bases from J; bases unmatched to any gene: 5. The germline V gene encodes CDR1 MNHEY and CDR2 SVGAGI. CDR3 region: CASSYSGTEVIQYF. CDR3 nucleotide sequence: TGTGCCAGCAGTTACTCGGGGACAGAAGTCATTCAGTACTTC.

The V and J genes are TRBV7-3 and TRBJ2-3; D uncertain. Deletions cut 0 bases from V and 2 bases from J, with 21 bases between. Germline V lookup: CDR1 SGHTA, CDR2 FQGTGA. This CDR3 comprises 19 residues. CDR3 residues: CASSLTSNGGRRNTDTQYF. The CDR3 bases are TGTGCCAGCAGCTTAACTTCTAATGGCGGAAGGCGGAACACAGATACGCAGTATTTT.

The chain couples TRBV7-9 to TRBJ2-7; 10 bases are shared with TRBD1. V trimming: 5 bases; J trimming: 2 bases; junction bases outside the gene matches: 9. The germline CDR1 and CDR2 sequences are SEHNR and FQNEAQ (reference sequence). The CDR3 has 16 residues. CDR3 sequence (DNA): TGTGCCAGCAGCACCAAGGACAGGGGGAATCCCTACGAGCAGTACTTC. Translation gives CASSTKDRGNPYEQYF.